The present TCR beta chain was sequenced within a study of blood T cell repertoires in COVID-19. Study-level background: The analysed material was cDNA or gDNA that came from T cells, B-cell-depleted T cells, or PBMCs.

The CDR3 covers 14 residues. Trimming left V 2 bases short and J 8 bases short, with 13 bases between. Germline V gene sequence: CDR1 ENHRY, CDR2 SYGVKD. Source study methods: Estimated nucleated cell counts came from reference gene primer amplification. Repertoires were generated with immunoSEQ multiplex PCR, while TCRdb's copy carries only in-frame clones and drops some. That table supplies the V and J calls and clone size; D and trimming were determined from the DNA. The table includes a few hundred thousand clones, approximately 84% detected once. The gene calls are TRBV10-3 and TRBJ1-5; D uncertain. Sequenced: peripheral blood. The TCR sequence derives from a man between 35 and 55 years old with acute or convalescent COVID-19. The CDR3 spells CAISEGPLEEPQHF. The CDR3 DNA follows: TGTGCCATCAGTGAGGGACCCTTGGAGGAGCCCCAGCATTTT.